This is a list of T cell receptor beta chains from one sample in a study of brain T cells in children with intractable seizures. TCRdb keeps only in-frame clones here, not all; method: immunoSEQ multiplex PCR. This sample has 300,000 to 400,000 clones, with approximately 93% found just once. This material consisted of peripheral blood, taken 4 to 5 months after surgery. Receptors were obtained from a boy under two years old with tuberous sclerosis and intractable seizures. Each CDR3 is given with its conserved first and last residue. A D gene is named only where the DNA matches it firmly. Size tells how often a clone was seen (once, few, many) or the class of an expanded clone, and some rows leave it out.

cdr3_nt: TGTGCCTGGAGTGTGGGTGGGAATAATGCCTACGAGCAGTACTTC
cdr3_aa: CAWSVGGNNAYEQYF
v_call: TRBV30
clone_size: NA
j_call: TRBJ2-7
d_call: NA

cdr3_nt: TGTGCCAGCAGCCAAGCGAGGGGACTAGGACAAGAGACCCAGTACTTC
cdr3_aa: CASSQARGLGQETQYF
v_call: TRBV3-1/TRBV3-2
clone_size: once
j_call: TRBJ2-5
d_call: TRBD2

cdr3_nt: TGTGCCAGCAGCCTCACAGGGGGCATCCTTACCTACGAGCAGTACTTC
cdr3_aa: CASSLTGGILTYEQYF
v_call: TRBV7-9
clone_size: NA
j_call: TRBJ2-7
d_call: TRBD1

cdr3_nt: TGTGCCAGCAGCCTTGTCCGGACTAGCAACAATGAGCAGTTCTTC
cdr3_aa: CASSLVRTSNNEQFF
v_call: TRBV2
clone_size: once
j_call: TRBJ2-1
d_call: TRBD2

cdr3_nt: TGTGCCAGCAGCTTAGCACTACTTATCACAGATACGCAGTATTTT
cdr3_aa: CASSLALLITDTQYF
v_call: TRBV7-9
clone_size: NA
j_call: TRBJ2-3
d_call: NA

cdr3_nt: TGTGCCAGCAGTTTCCGGACTCGCACCTCTTCCTACGAGCAGTACTTC
cdr3_aa: CASSFRTRTSSYEQYF
v_call: TRBV28
clone_size: NA
j_call: TRBJ2-7
d_call: NA

cdr3_nt: TGTGCCAGCAGCTTAGCGTGGGAGACAGGGGACTCCTACGAGCAGTACTTC
cdr3_aa: CASSLAWETGDSYEQYF
v_call: TRBV7-9
clone_size: once
j_call: TRBJ2-7
d_call: TRBD1

cdr3_nt: TGTGCCACCCTGGGCCCGTGGGCTAGCCCTAATGATGAGCGTATGGAGCTGTTTTTT
cdr3_aa: CATLGPWASPNDERMELFF
v_call: TRBV3-1/TRBV3-2
clone_size: NA
j_call: TRBJ2-2
d_call: NA

cdr3_nt: TGTGCCAGCAGCTCCCATCCTGGAAACACCATATATTTT
cdr3_aa: CASSSHPGNTIYF
v_call: TRBV7-3
clone_size: NA
j_call: TRBJ1-3
d_call: NA

cdr3_nt: TGTGCCAGCAGTTTATATAACACTGAAGCTTTCTTT
cdr3_aa: CASSLYNTEAFF
v_call: TRBV12-3/TRBV12-4
clone_size: NA
j_call: TRBJ1-1
d_call: NA

cdr3_nt: TGTGCCAGCAGCCACGGGACAGGGCCCCCTGGGGATGGCTACACCTTC
cdr3_aa: CASSHGTGPPGDGYTF
v_call: TRBV7-9
clone_size: once
j_call: TRBJ1-2
d_call: TRBD1

cdr3_nt: TGTGCCACCAGTCCCGCAGGGGCCCTTGCGGAGCTGTTTTTT
cdr3_aa: CATSPAGALAELFF
v_call: TRBV24-1
clone_size: NA
j_call: TRBJ2-2
d_call: NA

cdr3_nt: TGTGCCAGCAGGGCTCTAGCGGGGTCTAACAATGAGCAGTTCTTC
cdr3_aa: CASRALAGSNNEQFF
v_call: TRBV2
clone_size: NA
j_call: TRBJ2-1
d_call: TRBD2

cdr3_nt: TGTGCCAGCTCACCGGGCCCCGGGACGGAAATTTTAGCAACTAATGAAAAACTGTTTTTT
cdr3_aa: CASSPGPGTEILATNEKLFF
v_call: TRBV18
clone_size: NA
j_call: TRBJ1-4
d_call: NA

cdr3_nt: TGTGCCAGCAGCACTAGCGGGGGGGCCTTGGATACGCAGTATTTT
cdr3_aa: CASSTSGGALDTQYF
v_call: TRBV6-5
clone_size: NA
j_call: TRBJ2-3
d_call: TRBD2

cdr3_nt: TGTGCCAGCAGGACGACAGCAAGGCTATACGAGCAGTACTTC
cdr3_aa: CASRTTARLYEQYF
v_call: TRBV5-8
clone_size: NA
j_call: TRBJ2-7
d_call: NA

cdr3_nt: TGTGCCACATCTCCGGGGCGCCGGGAAGCTTTCTTT
cdr3_aa: CATSPGRREAFF
v_call: TRBV10-3
clone_size: NA
j_call: TRBJ1-1
d_call: NA

cdr3_nt: TGTGCCAGCAGCTTTCAGGAGGGCACTGAAGCTTTCTTT
cdr3_aa: CASSFQEGTEAFF
v_call: TRBV7-9
clone_size: NA
j_call: TRBJ1-1
d_call: NA

cdr3_nt: TGTGCCAGCAGTTTCGGACGGGTGGACACTGAAGCTTTCTTT
cdr3_aa: CASSFGRVDTEAFF
v_call: TRBV6-6
clone_size: NA
j_call: TRBJ1-1
d_call: NA

cdr3_nt: TGTGCCAGCAGCTTTGTAGCGGGAGGGGCCTACGAGCAGTACTTC
cdr3_aa: CASSFVAGGAYEQYF
v_call: TRBV13
clone_size: NA
j_call: TRBJ2-7
d_call: TRBD2

cdr3_nt: TGCAGTGCTAGTTTCGGGGGGATTACCAACTACGTGGAGACCCAGTACTTC
cdr3_aa: CSASFGGITNYVETQYF
v_call: TRBV20-1
clone_size: NA
j_call: TRBJ2-5
d_call: TRBD2

cdr3_nt: TGCGCCAGCAGCTTGGTAGGACAGGGGTGGCGAGAGACCCAGTACTTC
cdr3_aa: CASSLVGQGWRETQYF
v_call: TRBV5-1
clone_size: NA
j_call: TRBJ2-5
d_call: TRBD1

cdr3_nt: TGTGCCAGCAGCAGGCAATTTAGCGGGACTTCCTACAATGAGCAGTTCTTC
cdr3_aa: CASSRQFSGTSYNEQFF
v_call: TRBV6-4
clone_size: NA
j_call: TRBJ2-1
d_call: TRBD2

cdr3_nt: TGTGCTAGTGGCCTCCAGACAGGGGGCTACGAGCAGTACTTC
cdr3_aa: CASGLQTGGYEQYF
v_call: TRBV12-5
clone_size: NA
j_call: TRBJ2-7
d_call: TRBD1

cdr3_nt: TGTGCCAGCCGAGATTACGGGTACGAGCAGTACTTC
cdr3_aa: CASRDYGYEQYF
v_call: TRBV6-5
clone_size: NA
j_call: TRBJ2-7
d_call: NA

cdr3_nt: TGTGCCAGCAGTCCCCCCCCCGGACTCACTGGTAGGAATGAGCAGTTCTTC
cdr3_aa: CASSPPPGLTGRNEQFF
v_call: TRBV27
clone_size: NA
j_call: TRBJ2-1
d_call: NA

cdr3_nt: TGCGCCAGCAGCCAAGAAAGGGTTTCCTACAATGAGCAGTTCTTC
cdr3_aa: CASSQERVSYNEQFF
v_call: TRBV4-1
clone_size: NA
j_call: TRBJ2-1
d_call: NA

cdr3_nt: TGTGCTAGTGGTTTGGGTAGCGGGGTCCAAGAGACCCAGTACTTC
cdr3_aa: CASGLGSGVQETQYF
v_call: TRBV12-5
clone_size: NA
j_call: TRBJ2-5
d_call: TRBD2

cdr3_nt: TGTGCCAGCAGCTTGGCTGATGGTAGCAATCAGCCCCAGCATTTT
cdr3_aa: CASSLADGSNQPQHF
v_call: TRBV5-5
clone_size: NA
j_call: TRBJ1-5
d_call: NA

cdr3_nt: TGTGCCAGCACTCAAACAGGGAGGGAGAATTCACCCCTCCACTTT
cdr3_aa: CASTQTGRENSPLHF
v_call: TRBV6-5
clone_size: NA
j_call: TRBJ1-6
d_call: NA

cdr3_nt: TGCGCCAGCAGCCAATGGTCACAGGGAAAGGGCACCGGGGAGCTGTTTTTT
cdr3_aa: CASSQWSQGKGTGELFF
v_call: TRBV4-1
clone_size: NA
j_call: TRBJ2-2
d_call: NA

cdr3_nt: TGTGCCAGCAGCTTGGCCGGGGACACCCTTCCAACTAATGAAAAACTGTTTTTT
cdr3_aa: CASSLAGDTLPTNEKLFF
v_call: TRBV7-9
clone_size: NA
j_call: TRBJ1-4
d_call: NA

cdr3_nt: TGTGCCAGCAGTCCTATACCTTATTCCTACAATGAGCAGTTCTTC
cdr3_aa: CASSPIPYSYNEQFF
v_call: TRBV27
clone_size: NA
j_call: TRBJ2-1
d_call: NA

cdr3_nt: TGTGCCAGCAGCCACTTCGGCGATGAGCAGTTCTTC
cdr3_aa: CASSHFGDEQFF
v_call: TRBV7-2
clone_size: NA
j_call: TRBJ2-1
d_call: NA

cdr3_nt: TGTGCCAGCAGTTTTCGTGACAGGGAGGTCCATGAGCAGTTCTTC
cdr3_aa: CASSFRDREVHEQFF
v_call: TRBV28
clone_size: NA
j_call: TRBJ2-1
d_call: NA

cdr3_nt: TGCGCCAGCAGCCAAGTTCGGGAGGACAGCCGCCTTACCACCTTC
cdr3_aa: CASSQVREDSRLTTF
v_call: TRBV4-1
clone_size: NA
j_call: TRBJ2-7
d_call: NA

cdr3_nt: TGTGCCAGCCAACTAGCGGGGGGCAATGAGCAGTTCTTC
cdr3_aa: CASQLAGGNEQFF
v_call: TRBV7-2
clone_size: NA
j_call: TRBJ2-1
d_call: TRBD2

cdr3_nt: TGTGCCATCAAGGAGGGGGGCGCGTTTCTAGAGACCCAGTACTTC
cdr3_aa: CAIKEGGAFLETQYF
v_call: TRBV10-3
clone_size: NA
j_call: TRBJ2-5
d_call: NA

cdr3_nt: TGTGCCAGCAGTCCCGGGACAGGGAGCACAGATACGCAGTATTTT
cdr3_aa: CASSPGTGSTDTQYF
v_call: TRBV5-5
clone_size: NA
j_call: TRBJ2-3
d_call: TRBD1

cdr3_nt: TGTGCCAGCAGTTGGGGTCCCAATCAGCCCCAGCATTTT
cdr3_aa: CASSWGPNQPQHF
v_call: TRBV12-3/TRBV12-4
clone_size: NA
j_call: TRBJ1-5
d_call: NA

cdr3_nt: TGTGCCACCCAAACGGGGACAACCAAGGGGAAAAACATTCAGTACTTC
cdr3_aa: CATQTGTTKGKNIQYF
v_call: TRBV19
clone_size: NA
j_call: TRBJ2-4
d_call: NA

cdr3_nt: TGTGCCATCAGTGAGACTAGCGGGGAAGAGACCCAGTACTTC
cdr3_aa: CAISETSGEETQYF
v_call: TRBV10-3
clone_size: NA
j_call: TRBJ2-5
d_call: TRBD2

cdr3_nt: TGCAGTGCTAGGGTGAACACTGAAGCTTTCTTT
cdr3_aa: CSARVNTEAFF
v_call: TRBV20-1
clone_size: NA
j_call: TRBJ1-1
d_call: NA

cdr3_nt: TGTGCCAGCAGTTACTCGTTAGGGAAGGCCACTGAAGCTTTCTTT
cdr3_aa: CASSYSLGKATEAFF
v_call: TRBV6-5
clone_size: NA
j_call: TRBJ1-1
d_call: NA

cdr3_nt: TGTGCCAGTAGCCCTACAGGGATAAGCACAGATACGCAGTATTTT
cdr3_aa: CASSPTGISTDTQYF
v_call: TRBV19
clone_size: NA
j_call: TRBJ2-3
d_call: NA

cdr3_nt: TGTGCCTGGAGTTGGGCCGGGAACTATGGCTACACCTTC
cdr3_aa: CAWSWAGNYGYTF
v_call: TRBV30
clone_size: NA
j_call: TRBJ1-2
d_call: NA

cdr3_nt: TGCAGCGTTGTGACAGGAATATTTGGCGGGCAGTACTTC
cdr3_aa: CSVVTGIFGGQYF
v_call: TRBV29-1
clone_size: NA
j_call: TRBJ2-7
d_call: NA